This paragraph reports one T cell receptor beta chain. Its matching antigen is unknown. These data originate in a study of T-cell memory formation after mild COVID-19. Broader study findings: Contracting clones from day 15 to 85 showed balanced CD4/CD8; later expanders favored CD4+.

The V gene end was trimmed by 4 bases and the J gene end by 8 bases; junction bases not matched to a gene: 10. CDR1 and CDR2 from the germline V gene are MNHEY and SMNVEV (reference sequence). The CDR3 totals 14 residues. TCRdb itself ran the 5' RACE reads through MiXCR, one entry per CDR3 protein. Of hundreds of thousands of distinct CDR3 sequences in the sample, around 28% were seen once. The source of this sequence is an adult woman who had mild COVID-19 (a few samples of this study predate the infection). Cell type and time point are not known. Specimen: PBMCs or a T cell subset sorted from them (not recorded which). This sequence joins TRBV27 and TRBJ1-1; TRBD1 aligns across 7 bases. The CDR3 DNA reads as TGTGCCAGCAGTTCCCGTCCCGGGACAGCAGAAGCTTTCTTT. Translating gives CASSSRPGTAEAFF.